The clone carrying this T cell receptor (beta chain) came up a few times. The entirety of the isolated RNA underwent reverse transcription, so expressed TCRB transcripts were sequenced. The method was immunoSEQ multiplex PCR; TCRdb's version includes in-frame clones alone and lacks a portion of them. The table includes roughly 230,000 clones, around 9.6% detected once. The data were obtained in a study of beta chain features in type 1 diabetes. Germline-derived CDR1 and CDR2 are SEHNR and FQNEAQ (reference sequence). CDR3 length equals 16 residues. This chain links TRBV7-9 with TRBJ2-5, with 8 positions matching TRBD2. The DNA end favors TRBJ2-7, so the J call may be wrong. The receptor comes from a woman aged 18 to 35 in good health. The sample consisted of naive CD4+ T cells from blood. CDR3 DNA sequence: TGTGCCAGCAGCCCCCGGGCTAGCGGGCTACCCTACGAGCAGTACTTC. This codes for CASSPRASGLPYEQYF.